The 8 T cell receptor beta chains below come from one sample, sequenced in a study of T cells after yellow fever vaccination. TCRdb re-derived calls from the 5' RACE reads in MiXCR, one entry per CDR3 protein. The sample includes some 340,000 distinct CDR3 sequences, roughly 10% seen only once; the top ten take 3% to 4%. The source material was CD4+ T cells sorted from PBMCs, sampled 45 days after the yellow fever booster vaccination. Receptors originate from a man aged 18 to 29 who received the YFV17D yellow fever vaccine.

This clonotype occurred a few times. This sequence joins TRBV29-1 and TRBJ2-3; D tentatively reads TRBD1 or TRBD2 (6 bases each). The germline CDR1 and CDR2 sequences are SQVTM and ANQGSEA. The length of the CDR3 is 15 residues. V was cut by 6 bases and J by 0 bases, with 16 bases left in between. CDR3 bases: TGCAGCGTGGGGGGCACAGTATCTAGCACAGATACGCAGTATTTT. Encoded protein: CSVGGTVSSTDTQYF.

The chain links TRBV24-1 to TRBJ1-1; TRBD1 might be the D (6 bases). Germline loops: CDR1 KGHDR, CDR2 SFDVKD. The CDR3 consists of 14 residues. The germline V and J ends were trimmed by 2 bases and 10 bases, with 16 bases remaining between them. CDR3 loop: CATSDSDRRGRAFF. CDR3 DNA: TGTGCCACCAGTGATTCAGACAGGAGGGGTCGAGCTTTCTTT.

The chain joins TRBV11-2 to TRBJ2-3, with D possibly being TRBD2 (5 bases). The V gene lost 5 bases and the J gene lost 3 bases, with 12 bases spanning the gap. The CDR3 is 14 residues long. The germline gives CDR1 SGHAT, CDR2 FQNNGV. Here the CDR3 reads CASSKARGTDTQYF. In DNA, the CDR3 is TGTGCCAGCAGCAAAGCGAGAGGGACAGATACGCAGTATTTT.

The J gene is TRBJ2-1, the V gene TRBV6-5; the D gene is possibly TRBD2 (6 bases). Germline V gene lookup returns CDR1 MNHEY and CDR2 SVGAGI. CDR3 size: 15 residues. The CDR3 sequence: CASQGSGSSYNEQFF. The CDR3 DNA follows: TGTGCAAGCCAAGGTAGCGGTAGCTCCTACAATGAGCAGTTCTTC.

The rearrangement joins TRBV7-9 to TRBJ2-3; tentative D call: TRBD2 (6 bases). Germline V CDR1 and CDR2: SEHNR, FQNEAQ (reference sequence). This CDR3 is built from 15 residues. V was clipped by 5 bases and J by 5 bases, with 17 bases between them. This CDR3 is CASSLDGRGIDTQYF. In DNA, the CDR3 is TGTGCCAGCAGCCTGGACGGACGGGGGATAGATACGCAGTATTTT.

This clonotype was recorded a few times. This rearrangement joins TRBV6-1 to TRBJ2-3; no definite D call. CDR3 length equals 14 residues. Trimming removed 5 bases from V and 4 bases from J, with 13 bases in between. Germline CDR1 and CDR2: MNHNS and SASEGT. In nucleotides, the CDR3 is TGTGCCAGCAGTCACGAGCGACTTGCAGATACGCAGTATTTT. Translating it yields CASSHERLADTQYF.

This clonotype appeared a few times. V usage is TRBV29-1 and J usage is TRBJ2-5, with D perhaps given as TRBD1 or TRBD2 (5 bases each). The CDR3 runs to 12 residues. Germline CDR1 SQVTM, CDR2 ANQGSEA. The V end was cut by 7 bases, the J end by 4 bases, with 13 bases between. The CDR3 region has the DNA TGCAGCGCGTGGGGGAGAGGAGAGACCCAGTACTTC. This translates into CSAWGRGETQYF.

Only a few counts were recorded for this clonotype. This sequence joins TRBV24-1 and TRBJ1-5, with D maybe TRBD1 (5 bases). CDR3 length: 15 amino acids. V was trimmed by 6 bases and J by 3 bases, leaving 14 bases between them. The germline V gene has CDR1 KGHDR and CDR2 SFDVKD. The DNA of the CDR3 is TGTGCCACCAGTTCCCACAGGCCGTACAATCAGCCCCAGCATTTT. Its translation: CATSSHRPYNQPQHF.